This T cell receptor beta chain was identified during a study of ipilimumab plus nivolumab after autologous stem cell transplantation. Study as a whole: The DLBCL cohort had primary refractory and relapsed disease, with 18-month progression-free survival of roughly 85% and 28%.

Measured with immunoSEQ multiplex PCR; TCRdb has only the in-frame clones, and not every one. Of about 22,000 clones listed, 77% were seen once; the top ten hold more than 15%. This CDR3 is 14 amino acids long. The V end was cut by 0 bases, the J end by 5 bases, with 11 bases between. Germline-derived CDR1 and CDR2 are SGDLS and YYNGEE. Starting 14 to 28 days after autologous transplant, ipilimumab 1 mg/kg was given. This chain uses TRBV9 with TRBJ1-2; possible D gene TRBD1, 6 bases. Sequenced material: PBMCs, taken in a trial of ipilimumab plus nivolumab as post-transplant consolidation. This TCR derives from a male donor with diffuse large B-cell lymphoma. Here the CDR3 DNA reads TGTGCCAGCAGCGTAGGTGAAGGGGGGTATGGCTACACCTTC. This encodes CASSVGEGGYGYTF. Full variable domain (missing parts from reference TRBV9 and TRBJ1-2): DSGVTQTPKHLITATGQRVTLRCSPRSGDLSVYWYQQSLDQGLQFLIQYYNGEERAKGNILERFSAQQFPDLHSELNLSSLELGDSALYFCASSVGEGGYGYTFGSGTRLTVV.